The 19 T cell receptor beta chains given below trace back to one sample, sequenced in a study of shared clonotypes between healthy human individuals. Only CD45RO-negative cells positively selected for CCR7 counted as naive CD8 cells, so terminally differentiated effector memory CD45RA+ cells were excluded. Some clones are missing from TCRdb's copy, which holds only in-frame ones; the method was immunoSEQ multiplex PCR. Of about 1.9 million clones in the sample, over 85% are singletons; the top ten hold more than 1.5%. The sequenced sample consisted of naive CD8+ T cells from PBMCs. The source is a man younger than 35 in good health. Some clones in this sample may be carry-over from other donors' samples.

Comments on this clone: This sample also contains other DNA sequences that code for the same CDR3. This rearrangement joins TRBV27 to TRBJ1-5; D not certain. CDR1 and CDR2 from the germline V gene are MNHEY and SMNVEV (reference sequence). Trimming cost V 3 bases and J 1 base, with 7 bases left between them. This CDR3 has 14 amino acids. CDR3 loop: CASSFQDSNQPQHF. In nucleotides, the CDR3 is TGTGCCAGCAGTTTCCAGGACAGCAATCAGCCCCAGCATTTT.

The chain recombines TRBV27 with TRBJ1-1; 9 bases match TRBD1. V shed 6 bases and J 11 bases; nucleotides not matched to a gene: 7. Per germline, CDR1 MNHEY and CDR2 SMNVEV (reference sequence). This CDR3 has 12 residues. This CDR3 is CASSAQGAGAFF. CDR3 in DNA: TGTGCCAGCAGCGCACAGGGGGCAGGGGCTTTCTTT.

The table lists this clone with a few counts. The chain recombines TRBV7-8 with TRBJ1-4; D is uncertain. The CDR3 extends over 13 amino acids. Trimming stripped 8 bases from V and 3 bases from J, with 10 bases between. Germline V gives CDR1 SGHVS, CDR2 FQNEAQ. The CDR3 coding sequence is TGTGCCAGCTGTCCCCGATCTAATGAAAAACTGTTTTTT. Its translation is CASCPRSNEKLFF. Looking up the rest from reference TRBV7-8 and TRBJ1-4 gives the full variable domain: GAGVSQSPRYKVAKRGQDVALRCDPISGHVSLFWYQQALGQGPEFLTYFQNEAQLDKSGLPSDRFFAERPEGSVSTLKIQRTQQEDSAVYLCASCPRSNEKLFFGSGTQLSVL.

The chain has TRBV5-4 and TRBJ1-1, with 8 bases fitting TRBD1. Germline V CDR1 and CDR2: SGHNT, YYREEE (reference sequence). The CDR3 covers 15 residues. The V and J ends lost 4 bases and 1 base, in that order; junction bases with no gene match: 6. The CDR3 coding sequence is TGTGCCAGCAGCCATGACAGGGGTGCGAACACTGAAGCTTTCTTT. It translates to CASSHDRGANTEAFF.

This clone came up once. The chain employs TRBV6-6 and TRBJ2-2, with unresolved D. Trimming pared 8 bases from V and 1 base from J, leaving 8 bases between. From germline, CDR1 is MNHNY and CDR2 SVGAGI (reference sequence). This CDR3 contains 13 residues. Here the CDR3 reads CASAELNTGELFF. DNA for the CDR3: TGTGCCAGCGCGGAGCTGAACACCGGGGAGCTGTTTTTT.

The rearrangement uses TRBV27 and TRBJ1-4; D is undetermined. This CDR3 is 13 amino acids long. In germline, CDR1 is MNHEY, CDR2 SMNVEV (reference sequence). Trimming took off 5 bases at V and 9 bases at J, with 13 bases between the two ends. The CDR3 DNA reads TGTGCCAGCAGTCTGGCCGGGAGCCAAAAACTGTTTTTT. Translated: CASSLAGSQKLFF.

The chain combines TRBV6-1 with TRBJ1-5, with 9 bases matching TRBD1. Per the germline V gene, CDR1 is MNHNS and CDR2 is SASEGT. Trimming cost V 4 bases and J 2 bases; bases outside gene matches: 6. The CDR3 length is 16 residues. CDR3 loop: CASSADRGAGNQPQHF. Written as DNA, the CDR3 is TGTGCCAGCAGTGCGGACAGGGGAGCTGGCAATCAGCCCCAGCATTTT.

The chain uses TRBV4-1 and TRBJ1-4; D remains unclear. The germline gives CDR1 MGHRA, CDR2 YSYEKL. V lost 4 bases to trimming and J lost 0 bases, with 9 bases between them. The length of the CDR3 is 15 residues. The CDR3 region is CASSPQPATNEKLFF. The CDR3 coding sequence is TGCGCCAGCAGCCCCCAGCCCGCAACTAATGAAAAACTGTTTTTT.

The rearrangement uses TRBV5-6 and TRBJ2-7; no firm D call. The CDR3 length is 13 residues. Germline V gene data show CDR1 as SGHDT and CDR2 as YYEEEE. V was pared by 3 bases and J by 4 bases, with 11 bases between. CDR3 protein: CASSSMGGYEQYF. DNA of the CDR3: TGTGCCAGCAGCTCGATGGGTGGTTACGAGCAGTACTTC.

The V gene is TRBV30, the J gene TRBJ2-7; 8 bases fit TRBD2. Germline-derived CDR1 and CDR2 are GTSNPN and SVGIG (reference sequence). The CDR3 is made up of 14 amino acids. V was pared by 6 bases and J by 5 bases, with 12 bases of the junction left unmatched. This CDR3 is CACTQLGREDEQYF. The CDR3 DNA is TGTGCCTGCACTCAGCTTGGGCGGGAGGACGAGCAGTACTTC. The whole variable domain, filled in from reference TRBV30 and TRBJ2-7, reads SQTIHQWPATLVQPVGSPLSLECTVEGTSNPNLYWYRQAAGRGLQLLFYSVGIGQISSEVPQNLSASRPQDRQFILSSKKLLLSDSGFYLCACTQLGREDEQYFGPGTRLTVT.

V usage is TRBV6-1 and J usage is TRBJ2-7, with 9 nucleotides matching TRBD2. Trimming took 2 bases from V and 5 from J; bases not matched to a gene: 7. CDR3 length equals 15 residues. The germline V gene has CDR1 MNHNS and CDR2 SASEGT. CDR3 region: CASSEPASGKNEQYF. CDR3 sequence (DNA): TGTGCCAGCAGTGAACCAGCTAGCGGGAAGAACGAGCAGTACTTC.

This clone was seen just once. This chain joins TRBV20-1 and TRBJ2-1; TRBD2 aligns across 10 bases. Trimming took 7 bases from V and 10 from J; bases not matched to a gene: 4. Germline values: CDR1 DFQATT, CDR2 SNEGSKA (reference sequence). This CDR3 spans 11 amino acids. This chain's CDR3 is CSVPLAGEQFF. CDR3 coding DNA: TGCAGTGTCCCACTAGCGGGAGAGCAGTTCTTC.

This clone was picked up one time. In nucleotides, the CDR3 is TGCAGCGTTGAAGATAGAAAGGGTTACGAGCAGTACTTC. Protein sequence: CSVEDRKGYEQYF. The J gene is TRBJ2-5, the V gene TRBV29-1; the D is unclear. The better agreement between TRBJ2-7 and the DNA end casts doubt on the J call. Per germline, CDR1 SQVTM and CDR2 ANQGSEA. This CDR3 has 13 amino acids.

The chain combines TRBV5-1 with TRBJ1-2; D may be TRBD1 (5 bases). V lost 4 bases to trimming and J lost 6 bases, with 10 bases between them. This CDR3 spans 12 amino acids. The V gene's germline CDR1 is SGHRS and CDR2 YFSETQ. CDR3 bases: TGCGCCAGCAGCGCCGCGGGGGATGGCTACACCTTC. This codes for CASSAAGDGYTF.

The chain recombines TRBV2 with TRBJ1-5; D perhaps matches TRBD1 (6 bases). This CDR3 has 17 amino acids. The V gene's germline CDR1 is SNHLY and CDR2 FYNNEI. The V gene lost 7 bases and the J gene lost 0 bases, with 19 bases spanning the gap. CDR3 amino acids: CASTSLWTADSNQPQHF. CDR3 nucleotide sequence: TGTGCCAGCACCTCTCTATGGACAGCCGATAGCAATCAGCCCCAGCATTTT.

The chain joins TRBV5-6 to TRBJ1-2, with D possibly TRBD1 on 6 matching bases. The germline V and J ends were trimmed by 0 bases and 1 base, with 13 bases remaining between them. Germline V gives CDR1 SGHDT, CDR2 YYEEEE. This CDR3 has 16 residues. CDR3 residues: CASSLGSGEINYGYTF. CDR3 bases: TGTGCCAGCAGCTTGGGTTCAGGGGAAATTAACTATGGCTACACCTTC.

The chain links TRBV5-6 to TRBJ1-1; unclear D gene. The ends were cut back, 2 bases at V and 4 bases at J, with 6 bases in the middle. Germline loops: CDR1 SGHDT, CDR2 YYEEEE. The CDR3 runs to 12 residues. In DNA, the CDR3 is TGTGCCAGCAGCTTTATGGGCACTGAAGCTTTCTTT. Protein product: CASSFMGTEAFF.

The V and J genes are TRBV27 and TRBJ2-7, with 11 nucleotides matching TRBD2. The CDR3 has 13 amino acids. CDR1 and CDR2 (germline): MNHEY, SMNVEV (reference sequence). Germline trimming cut 11 bases from V and 7 bases from J; bases unmatched to any gene: 10. CDR3: CAVGLAGQMEQYF. In DNA, the CDR3 is TGTGCCGTAGGACTAGCGGGCCAAATGGAGCAGTACTTC.

The V gene is TRBV27, the J gene TRBJ2-7, with TRBD1 matching 8 bases. Per germline, CDR1 MNHEY and CDR2 SMNVEV (reference sequence). J was trimmed by 6 bases and V by 6 bases; bases with no gene match: 10. CDR3 size: 14 residues. CDR3: CASSGVDRGIEQYF. The CDR3 region has the DNA TGTGCCAGCAGCGGGGTCGACAGGGGCATCGAGCAGTACTTC.